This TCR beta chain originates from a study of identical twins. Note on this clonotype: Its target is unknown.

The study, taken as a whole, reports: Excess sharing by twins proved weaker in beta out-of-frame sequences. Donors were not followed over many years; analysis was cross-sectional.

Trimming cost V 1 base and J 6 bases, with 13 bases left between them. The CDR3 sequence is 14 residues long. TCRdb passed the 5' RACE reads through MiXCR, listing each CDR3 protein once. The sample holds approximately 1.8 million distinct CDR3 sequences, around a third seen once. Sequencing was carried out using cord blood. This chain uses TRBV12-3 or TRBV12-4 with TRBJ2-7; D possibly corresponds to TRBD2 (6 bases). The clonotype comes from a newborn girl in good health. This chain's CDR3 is CASSLDSGVTEQYF. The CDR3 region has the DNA TGTGCCAGCAGTTTAGACTCGGGGGTTACCGAGCAGTACTTC.